This TCR beta chain was profiled in a study of T cells in localized non-small cell lung cancer. Study findings and constraints: Uninvolved adjacent lung had the highest recorded T cell clonality, with tumor below it. Without multi-region sequencing, intratumor heterogeneity could not be excluded. Median detection of top 100 tumor clones in adjacent lung was around 57 clones. Higher T cell density in the blood was associated with longer overall survival, whereas higher adjacent-lung clonality associated with shorter survival.

The CDR3 extends over 13 amino acids. V was pared by 0 bases and J by 5 bases, with 7 bases between. Germline V CDR1 and CDR2: LGHNA, YSLEER. Note on this clone: The target antigen is unknown.

The assay was immunoSEQ multiplex PCR, and TCRdb's table has in-frame clones only and misses some. The table shows 20,000 to 25,000 clones, with about 89% occurring only once. This sequence originates from a man between 40 and 69 years old with stage II squamous cell lung carcinoma. The J gene is TRBJ1-1, the V gene TRBV4-3; D gene ambiguous. This specimen consisted of PBMCs, obtained before any cancer treatment. The CDR3 reads CASSQERKTEAFF. CDR3 in DNA: TGCGCCAGCAGCCAAGAGAGGAAGACTGAAGCTTTCTTT.